These T cell receptor beta chains were read from a single sample in a study of T cells after yellow fever vaccination. Each CDR3 protein gets one entry after TCRdb re-called the 5' RACE reads with MiXCR. Here the sample spans 100,000 to 150,000 distinct CDR3 sequences, nearly 7.5% being singletons. The material was CD4+ T cells sorted from PBMCs, obtained 10 to 11 days after the first yellow fever vaccination. Every receptor here comes from a man between 18 and 29 years old who received the YFV17D yellow fever vaccine. Both conserved end residues are part of each CDR3. Some rows have no size entry. The others give once, few or many, or a class for an expanded clone.

many,TRBV7-9,CASSFGTGLSETQYF
-,TRBV4-3,CASSQKTGIFSGNQPQHF
-,TRBV14,CASSQELGANVLTF
many,TRBV10-3,CAISGVAGTYGYTF
many,TRBV5-1,CASNEDSTDTQYF
many,TRBV5-1,CASSLVAVGQGLIGYTF
many,TRBV7-6,CASSRRYGGYTEAFF
many,TRBV6-1,CASSEGNRGGYQPQHF
many,TRBV6-5,CASRLLRGRGTGELFF
many,TRBV2,CASSEGLAGANTGELFF
few,TRBV5-1,CASSQGADSPLHF
many,TRBV4-2,CASSQARGRINEQFF
many,TRBV7-2,CASSLYGTSLSLEQYF
many,TRBV28,CASSLWADRGNTEAFF